This TCR beta chain was sequenced during a study of spatial heterogeneity in lung cancer. Time point meaning: blood at routine non-recurrence follow-up after resection. Whole RNA came from tumor, nontumor lung or frozen PBMC and was sequenced without being sorted. The CDR3 extends over 11 amino acids. CDR1 and CDR2 (germline): SEHNR, FQNEAQ (reference sequence). Trimming removed 2 bases from V and 11 bases from J, with 9 bases in between. TCR cDNA molecules each carried a unique molecular identifier. Each CDR3 protein is one row after TCRdb ran MiXCR on the 5' RACE reads. The sample lists 25,000 or so distinct CDR3 sequences, approximately 6% occurring once. In its sample, this clonotype was seen many times.

The sample was PBMCs, taken at follow-up. This chain connects TRBV7-9 to TRBJ1-1; D might be TRBD1 (5 bases). The sequence came from a male donor with early-stage non-small cell lung cancer. This CDR3 is CASSLQGPAFF. The CDR3 DNA reads TGTGCCAGCAGCTTACAGGGTCCTGCTTTCTTT.